This T cell receptor (beta chain) was sequenced in a study of graft-versus-host responses after intestinal transplantation. About the study: Transplantation in recipients was multivisceral, liver-intestinal, or isolated intestinal.

CDR3 size: 18 residues. Trimming left V 5 bases short and J 3 bases short, with 20 bases between. Germline lookup yields CDR1 MNHEY and CDR2 SMNVEV (reference sequence). Assay: immunoSEQ multiplex PCR; the TCRdb copy retains only in-frame clones and omits some. This table holds over 100,000 clones, approximately 96% found once. For this clone: Its antigen remains unknown.

This chain connects TRBV27 to TRBJ1-6; a weak D match, TRBD1 (6 bases). Source: unstimulated CD8+ T cells sorted from spleen or lymph node cells, taken before intestinal transplant. This sequence was found in a human donor who received an intestinal transplant. The CDR3 bases are TGTGCCAGCAGTCTATTGTTGGACAGCCCCTTCTATAATTCACCCCTCCACTTT. Its translation: CASSLLLDSPFYNSPLHF.